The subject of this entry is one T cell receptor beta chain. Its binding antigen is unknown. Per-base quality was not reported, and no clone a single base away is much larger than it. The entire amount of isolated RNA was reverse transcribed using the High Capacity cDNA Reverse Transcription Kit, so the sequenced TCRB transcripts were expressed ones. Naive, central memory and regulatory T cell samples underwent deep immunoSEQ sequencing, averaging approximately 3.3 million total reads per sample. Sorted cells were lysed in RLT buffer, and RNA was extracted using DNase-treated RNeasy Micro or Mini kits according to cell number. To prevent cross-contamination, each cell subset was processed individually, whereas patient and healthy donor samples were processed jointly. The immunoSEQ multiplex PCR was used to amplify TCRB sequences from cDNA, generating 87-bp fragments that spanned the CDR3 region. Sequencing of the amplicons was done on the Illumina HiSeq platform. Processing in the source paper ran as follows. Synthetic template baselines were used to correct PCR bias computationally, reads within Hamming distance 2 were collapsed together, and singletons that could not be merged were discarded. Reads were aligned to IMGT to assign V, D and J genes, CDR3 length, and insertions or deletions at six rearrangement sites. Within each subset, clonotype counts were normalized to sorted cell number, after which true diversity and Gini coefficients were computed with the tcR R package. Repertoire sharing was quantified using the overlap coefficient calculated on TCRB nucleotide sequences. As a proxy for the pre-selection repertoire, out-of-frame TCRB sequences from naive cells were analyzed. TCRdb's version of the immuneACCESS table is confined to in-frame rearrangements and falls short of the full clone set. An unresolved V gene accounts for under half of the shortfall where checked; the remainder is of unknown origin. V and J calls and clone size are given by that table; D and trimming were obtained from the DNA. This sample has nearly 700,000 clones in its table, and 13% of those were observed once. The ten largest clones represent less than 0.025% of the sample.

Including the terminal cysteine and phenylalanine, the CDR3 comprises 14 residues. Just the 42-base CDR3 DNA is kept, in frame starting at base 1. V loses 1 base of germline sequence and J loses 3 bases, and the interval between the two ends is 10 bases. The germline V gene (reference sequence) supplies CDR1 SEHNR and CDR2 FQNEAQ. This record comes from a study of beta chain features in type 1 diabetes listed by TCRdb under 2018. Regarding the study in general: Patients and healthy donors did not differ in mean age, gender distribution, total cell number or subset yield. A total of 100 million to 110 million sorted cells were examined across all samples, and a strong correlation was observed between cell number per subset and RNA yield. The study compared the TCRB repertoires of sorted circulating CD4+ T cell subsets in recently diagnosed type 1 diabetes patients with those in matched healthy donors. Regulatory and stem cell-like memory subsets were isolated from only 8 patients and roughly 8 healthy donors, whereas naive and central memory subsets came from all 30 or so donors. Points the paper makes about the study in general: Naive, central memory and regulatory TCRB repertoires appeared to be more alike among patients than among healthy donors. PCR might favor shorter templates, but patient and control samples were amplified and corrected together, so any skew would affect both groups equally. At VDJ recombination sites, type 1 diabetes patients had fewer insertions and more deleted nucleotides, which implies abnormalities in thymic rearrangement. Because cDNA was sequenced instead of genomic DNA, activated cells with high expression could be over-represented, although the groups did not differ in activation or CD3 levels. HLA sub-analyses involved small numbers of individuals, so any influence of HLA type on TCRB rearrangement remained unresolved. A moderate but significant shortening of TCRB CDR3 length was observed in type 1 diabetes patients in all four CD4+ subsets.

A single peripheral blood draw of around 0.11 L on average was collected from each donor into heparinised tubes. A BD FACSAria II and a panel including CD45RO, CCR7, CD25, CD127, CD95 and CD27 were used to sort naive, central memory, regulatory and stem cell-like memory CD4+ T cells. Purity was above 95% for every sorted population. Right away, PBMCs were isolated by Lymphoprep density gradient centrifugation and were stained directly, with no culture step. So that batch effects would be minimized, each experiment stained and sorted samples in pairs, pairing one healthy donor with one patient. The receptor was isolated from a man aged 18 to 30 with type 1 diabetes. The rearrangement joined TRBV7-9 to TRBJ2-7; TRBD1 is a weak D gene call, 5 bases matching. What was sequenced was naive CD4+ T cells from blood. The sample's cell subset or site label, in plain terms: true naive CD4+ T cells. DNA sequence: TGTGCCAGCAGCTTAGTAGGGGAAGGCTACGAGCAGTACTTC. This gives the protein CASSLVGEGYEQYF.